The next 26 T cell receptor beta chains were all read from a single sample in a study of human T cells and chemical hapten exposure. TCRdb reanalysed the RACE reads using MiXCR and keeps one entry per CDR3 protein. The table includes more than 35,000 distinct CDR3 sequences, 12% detected once. As for time point: patch test 3, about 24 weeks after DPC sensitization. Noted treatment: therapeutic diphenylcyclopropenone sensitization with weekly scalp DPC. Researchers extracted total RNA from unfractionated whole blood. Sequencing used whole blood, obtained in connection with sensitization to the hapten diphenylcyclopropenone (DPC). These TCRs come from a woman between 40 and 55 years old with alopecia areata. Some clones in this sample may be carry-over from other donors' samples.

This clonotype showed up many times. The chain joins TRBV6-2 or TRBV6-3 to TRBJ2-1; D remains ambiguous. The CDR3 consists of 14 residues. Germline assignment: CDR1 MNHEY and CDR2 SVGEGT. The V end lost 0 bases, the J end lost 4 bases, and 7 bases lay between the germline ends. The chain's CDR3 is CASSYSSVYNEQFF. For the CDR3, the DNA is TGTGCCAGCAGTTACTCGTCTGTGTACAATGAGCAGTTCTTC.

This clonotype has more than one count but fewer than ten. The V and J genes are TRBV4-3 and TRBJ2-2, with D tentatively TRBD1 (6 bases). The CDR3 totals 17 residues. Deletions cut 1 base from V and 4 bases from J, with 16 bases between. Per germline, CDR1 LGHNA and CDR2 YSLEER. The CDR3 coding sequence is TGCGCCAGCAGCCAAGGACCGACAGGTTGGGGCACCGGGGAGCTGTTTTTT. It codes for CASSQGPTGWGTGELFF.

This clonotype was detected a few times. This chain links TRBV10-2 with TRBJ2-1; D is possibly TRBD2 (6 bases). This CDR3 has 12 amino acids. Trimming removed 4 bases from V and 7 bases from J, with 8 bases in between. The germline V gene has CDR1 WSHSY and CDR2 SAAADI. The CDR3 loop is CASSVGRNEQFF. The CDR3 region has the DNA TGCGCCAGCAGTGTAGGGAGGAATGAGCAGTTCTTC.

The genes are TRBV29-1 and TRBJ2-5; TRBD2 is a possible D gene (7 bases). V lost 4 bases to trimming and J lost 5 bases, with 14 bases between them. Germline V gene data show CDR1 as SQVTM and CDR2 as ANQGSEA. The CDR3 loop spans 13 amino acids. CDR3 in amino acids: CSVGGGAVETQYF. DNA for the CDR3: TGCAGCGTTGGAGGGGGGGCAGTGGAGACCCAGTACTTC.

This clonotype showed up many times. The chain couples TRBV24-1 to TRBJ1-5; possible D gene TRBD1, 5 bases. The CDR3 extends over 12 amino acids. Trimming cost V 6 bases and J 6 bases, with 8 bases left between them. Germline V CDR1 and CDR2: KGHDR, SFDVKD. CDR3 sequence: CATSRGTQPQHF. CDR3 in DNA: TGTGCCACCAGTCGAGGGACTCAGCCCCAGCATTTT.

This clonotype was counted many times. The chain couples TRBV29-1 to TRBJ2-3; 7 nucleotides line up with TRBD1. From germline, CDR1 is SQVTM and CDR2 ANQGSEA. J gave up 4 bases and V 4 bases, and 5 bases lay outside the gene matches. This CDR3 has 13 amino acids. In DNA form, the CDR3 reads TGCAGCGTTGCAGGGGGACGGGCAGATACGCAGTATTTT. Translating gives CSVAGGRADTQYF.

The V gene is TRBV29-1, the J gene TRBJ2-3, with no clear D. Germline V gene lookup returns CDR1 SQVTM and CDR2 ANQGSEA. CDR3 length equals 12 residues. V was pared by 5 bases and J by 8 bases, with 14 bases between. The CDR3 nucleotides read TGCAGCGTTCTGAGTGGCTTCGGTACGCAGTATTTT. Translation: CSVLSGFGTQYF.

This clonotype was seen ten or more times. The J gene is TRBJ1-1, the V gene TRBV7-2; D possibly corresponds to TRBD1 (5 bases). V was pared by 5 bases and J by 5 bases, with 12 bases between. There are 13 residues in the CDR3. The germline V gene encodes CDR1 SGHTA and CDR2 FQGNSA. CDR3 sequence (DNA): TGTGCCAGCAGCCGATCCCGACAGACTGAAGCTTTCTTT. This sequence encodes CASSRSRQTEAFF.

This clonotype came up a few times. J is TRBJ2-7 and V is TRBV29-1, with D possibly matching TRBD2 (6 bases). This CDR3 is built from 13 residues. From germline, CDR1 is SQVTM and CDR2 ANQGSEA. V gave up 5 bases and J gave up 0 bases, with 11 bases separating them. CDR3 bases: TGCAGCGTTAGGACCGGGAGCTCCTACGAGCAGTACTTC. Amino acids: CSVRTGSSYEQYF.

The V call is TRBV28, the J call TRBJ1-1, with a possible D match to TRBD1 (6 bases). Trimming pared 3 bases from V and 0 bases from J, leaving 14 bases between. The CDR3 covers 16 residues. The germline V gene encodes CDR1 MDHEN and CDR2 SYDVKM. Here the CDR3 reads CASSFRWGHVNTEAFF. In DNA, the CDR3 is TGTGCCAGCAGTTTTCGCTGGGGGCATGTGAACACTGAAGCTTTCTTT.

The chain recombines TRBV7-2 with TRBJ2-7, with D tentatively TRBD1 or TRBD2 (6 bases each). The length of the CDR3 is 14 residues. Per germline, CDR1 SGHTA and CDR2 FQGNSA. Trimming pared 5 bases from V and 3 bases from J, leaving 14 bases between. The chain's CDR3 is CASSPSQGGYEQYF. The CDR3 DNA follows: TGTGCCAGCAGCCCGTCACAGGGAGGCTACGAGCAGTACTTC.

In this sample, this clonotype turned up a few times. The CDR3 spells CASSTQTGRTGELFF. CDR3 DNA sequence: TGTGCCAGCAGCACACAGACAGGGCGGACCGGGGAGCTGTTTTTT. J is TRBJ2-2 and V is TRBV7-2; 7 bases line up with TRBD1. The junction had 8 bases not matched to a gene; V was cut back by 5 bases and J by 5 bases. The CDR3 is 15 amino acids. Per germline, CDR1 SGHTA and CDR2 FQGNSA.

This clonotype was recorded once. The chain employs TRBV9 and TRBJ2-7, with 8 bases matching TRBD2. The germline CDR1 and CDR2 sequences are SGDLS and YYNGEE. V shed 0 bases and J 5 bases; nucleotides not matched to a gene: 4. The CDR3 has 14 amino acids. Here the CDR3 DNA reads TGTGCCAGCAGCGTAGAACCGGGAGGGGACGAGCAGTACTTC. Amino acids: CASSVEPGGDEQYF.

This clonotype was recorded many times. The J gene is TRBJ1-2, the V gene TRBV12-3 or TRBV12-4; no definite D call. V was shortened by 0 bases and J by 4 bases, with 9 bases between the two germline ends. This CDR3 has 14 amino acids. The CDR3 DNA is TGTGCCAGCAGTTTAGCCAGAGATAGCTATGGCTACACCTTC. This encodes CASSLARDSYGYTF.

The rearrangement links TRBV12-3 or TRBV12-4 to TRBJ2-1; D may be TRBD1 (6 bases). This CDR3 is built from 16 residues. V lost 5 bases, J lost 2 bases, and 16 bases lay in between. CDR3 DNA: TGTGCCAGCAGTCCACGGGACAAGGGCGCCTACAATGAGCAGTTCTTC. It encodes CASSPRDKGAYNEQFF.

The chain combines TRBV10-3 with TRBJ2-3; D is unresolved. The V gene lost 4 bases and the J gene lost 2 bases, with 13 bases spanning the gap. The CDR3 is 15 residues long. The V gene's germline CDR1 is ENHRY and CDR2 SYGVKD. CDR3 nucleotides: TGTGCCATCAGTGCGGCGCCCCCGGACACAGATACGCAGTATTTT. Protein: CAISAAPPDTDTQYF.

This rearrangement joins TRBV20-1 to TRBJ2-1; D uncertain. Germline assignment: CDR1 DFQATT and CDR2 SNEGSKA (reference sequence). The V end was cut by 1 base, the J end by 5 bases, with 9 bases between. This CDR3 is built from 13 residues. The CDR3: CSARGQSHNEQFF. The CDR3 DNA sequence: TGCAGTGCTAGAGGACAAAGCCACAATGAGCAGTTCTTC.

This clonotype turned up a few times. This chain connects TRBV5-1 to TRBJ1-2; 11 bases are shared with TRBD1. From germline, CDR1 is SGHRS and CDR2 YFSETQ. The CDR3 loop spans 11 amino acids. The CDR3, as DNA: TGCCTCCAGGACAGGGGGCTTGGCTACACCTTC. The encoded protein is CLQDRGLGYTF. The whole variable domain, remainder taken from reference TRBV5-1 and TRBJ1-2, is KAGVTQTPRYLIKTRGQQVTLSCSPISGHRSVSWYQQTPGQGLQFLFEYFSETQRNKGNFPGRFSGRQFSNSRSEMNVSTLELGDSALYLCLQDRGLGYTFGSGTRLTVV.

V and J are TRBV28 and TRBJ2-5; D not resolved. Trimming shortened V by 6 bases and J by 5 bases, and 19 bases separated the two germline ends. Germline V gene sequence: CDR1 MDHEN, CDR2 SYDVKM. This CDR3 comprises 15 residues. The CDR3 sequence is CASSSRRLAGETQYF. In nucleotides, the CDR3 is TGTGCCAGCAGCTCCCGCAGGTTAGCAGGCGAGACCCAGTACTTC.

As regards this clonotype: A much larger clone sits a single nucleotide away, making a read error possible. The rearrangement uses TRBV28 and TRBJ2-4; weak D call: TRBD1 (6 bases). CDR1 and CDR2 from the germline V gene are MDHEN and SYDVKM. The CDR3 runs 16 residues. The V end lost 3 bases, the J end lost 0 bases, and 12 bases lay between the germline ends. CDR3 loop: CASSFTGFEAKNIQYF. DNA for the CDR3: TGTGCCAGCAGTTTTACAGGGTTCGAAGCCAAAAACATTCAGTACTTC.

The chain joins TRBV6-1 to TRBJ1-1; 11 positions match TRBD1. The germline V gene has CDR1 MNHNS and CDR2 SASEGT. This CDR3 is built from 16 residues. The J segment lost 2 bases and the V segment lost 0 bases, leaving 2 bases of the junction unmatched. The CDR3 sequence: CASSEAGTGGNTEAFF. CDR3 DNA: TGTGCCAGCAGTGAAGCCGGGACAGGGGGAAACACTGAAGCTTTCTTT.

This clonotype is medium-sized (0.01 to 0.1%) in the sample. The V call is TRBV7-2, the J call TRBJ2-6; D remains ambiguous. Trimming stripped 0 bases from V and 3 bases from J, with 9 bases between. Germline assignment: CDR1 SGHTA and CDR2 FQGNSA. This CDR3 has 16 residues. The CDR3 loop is CASSLAAPRGANVLTF. The DNA for the CDR3 is TGTGCCAGCAGCTTAGCCGCCCCGCGTGGGGCCAACGTCCTGACTTTC. Drawing the rest from reference TRBV7-2 and TRBJ2-6, the complete variable domain is GAGVSQSPSNKVTEKGKDVELRCDPISGHTALYWYRQSLGQGLEFLIYFQGNSAPDKSGLPSDRFSAERTGGSVSTLTIQRTQQEDSAVYLCASSLAAPRGANVLTFGAGSRLTVL.

The CDR3, as DNA: TGTGCCAGCAGTTTATACTCCGGGAACCTGAACACCGGGGAGCTGTTTTTT. Its protein is CASSLYSGNLNTGELFF. The rearrangement uses TRBV7-8 and TRBJ2-2; D possibly corresponds to TRBD2 (5 bases). The CDR3 is 17 residues long. V shed 6 bases and J shed 1 base, with 18 bases lying between them. CDR1 and CDR2 from the germline V gene are SGHVS and FQNEAQ.

This clonotype was counted only a few times. CDR3 amino acids: CASSPLFWASTDTQYF. CDR3 in DNA: TGTGCCAGCAGCCCCCTCTTTTGGGCCAGCACAGATACGCAGTATTTT. The chain couples TRBV7-9 to TRBJ2-3, with no clear D. Germline V lookup: CDR1 SEHNR, CDR2 FQNEAQ (reference sequence). The CDR3 contains 16 residues. V lost 5 bases to trimming and J lost 0 bases, with 15 bases between them.

Ten or more counts support this clonotype. This rearrangement joins TRBV28 to TRBJ2-5; tentatively, D is TRBD2 (6 bases). V was clipped by 2 bases and J by 4 bases, with 8 bases between them. The germline CDR1 and CDR2 sequences are MDHEN and SYDVKM. CDR3 length equals 13 residues. CDR3 nucleotides: TGTGCCAGCAGTTTAGGGGGAGGAGAGACCCAGTACTTC. Translated: CASSLGGGETQYF.

The V call is TRBV5-6, the J call TRBJ1-2; 9 bases are a match to TRBD1. The V segment lost 1 base and the J segment 5 bases; nucleotides outside the gene matches: 6. The CDR3 runs 15 residues. Germline V gene data show CDR1 as SGHDT and CDR2 as YYEEEE. CDR3 residues: CASSLQQGAPYGYTF. The CDR3 nucleotides are TGTGCCAGCAGCTTGCAACAGGGGGCCCCTTATGGCTACACCTTC.